Reported below is one TCR beta chain. The target of this receptor is not known. No quality values exist for individual bases; no much larger clone is one base distant. Trimming takes 3 bases from V and 6 bases from J, and the germline ends sit 12 bases apart. Based on the germline V gene, the CDR1 and CDR2 sequences are MGHRA and YSYEKL. The CDR3 covers 14 residues, taking in both the cysteine and the phenylalanine. Of the read, only the CDR3 DNA is kept; its 42 bases are in frame from base 1. This sample is drawn from a study of shared clonotypes between healthy human individuals (dated by TCRdb to 2018 to 2021). Background for the entire study: A couple of women and a few men aged 18 to 49 years were included in the cohort. For each donor, CD4 naive and CD4 memory were each run on three plates, CD8 naive on two plates, and CD8 memory on one plate. The study deeply sequenced blood TCR repertoires of about 5 healthy adults to estimate repertoire size and the extent of clonotype sharing between individuals. To increase sequencing depth and limit assay-specific biases, TCR repertoire library preparation and sequencing were carried out by different laboratories using diverse techniques. Per donor, leukapheresis produced somewhere between about 0.9 and 9.5 billion PBMCs.

CD8 naive samples were obtained by positive selection for CCR7 among CD45RO-negative cells, yielding a CD45RA+CCR7+ population from which TemRA cells were excluded. Donors were healthy HIV-negative adults with no recently reported acute infections or vaccinations. Only Caucasian adults living in Nashville, Tennessee, USA were represented among the donors. Blood was obtained by leukapheresis, after which PBMCs were separated by Ficoll-Histopaque density gradient centrifugation and cryopreserved in liquid nitrogen vapor phase. Analytical flow cytometry was used to check the purity and quantity of every magnetically sorted T cell population. Each sorted fraction had its genomic DNA isolated and then quantified by UV absorbance on a Nanodrop 2000c. Overall results and qualifications from the work: Sampling was restricted to blood, and TCR repertoires in tissue are likely to differ from TCR repertoires in blood. Pairwise subsampling indicated that sequencing depth was expected to affect the degree of clonotype sharing among donors. Naive subsets generally had larger estimated clonotype richness than memory subsets. Because the study included only a small number of donors, the genetic and exposure-history diversity represented was limited. Compared with non-shared clonotypes, the clonotypes found in all four sorted-subset donors had higher generation probabilities. Even with the large sequencing depth, rarefaction of the sorted-subset datasets indicated that sequencing was incomplete. Around 5.4% of naive CD4, roughly 3.5% of naive CD8, approximately 2.2% of memory CD4, and over 0.35% of memory CD8 clonotypes were shared across several donors.

Using the deep immunoSEQ assay, TCR CDR3 regions were amplified from genomic DNA by multiplex PCR. Extracted genomic DNA from each cell subset was spread evenly across all wells of several immunoSEQ 96-well plates, with each plate serving as a replicate. Each replicate PCR for sorted subsets received approximately 220 ng genomic DNA, equal to 30,000 or so T cell genomes. Purified libraries were measured with a Qubit 3.0 fluorometer, size-checked on a Bioanalyzer 2100, and measured again with the KAPA Library Quantification kit. Every immunoSEQ 96-well plate was sequenced on a dedicated single-read 150-cycle Illumina NextSeq 550 flow cell. The authors processed their data as follows. Because only junctional sequences without quality scores were contained in the immunoSEQ output, filtering matching that applied to full-length reads could not be performed. Sequences were annotated with PyIR, a Python wrapper for IgBLAST v1.9, using IMGT germline references to assign V/J genes and CDR3. Any read was removed if the V/J assignment was weak (E-value above 1e-6), the CDR3 was missing, or the read contained stop codons, out-of-frame junctions, or ambiguous translated residues. A V3J clonotype was defined by an identical inferred V gene, J gene, and CDR3 amino acid sequence. To compute the percentage overlap between repertoires, the number of shared unique clonotypes was divided by the size of the smaller repertoire. Richness of each repertoire was evaluated using RTK rarefaction, the Chao1 estimator, and Recon v2.1 estimates of unobserved clonotypes. Generation probabilities for all TCRbeta clonotypes obtained by the gDNA method from a handful of donors were computed using OLGA. Drawn from immuneACCESS, this table holds only the in-frame rearrangements with V and J called that TCRdb kept. Clones are partly lost; checked studies trace under half to an unresolved V gene and leave the rest unexplained. V, J and clone size are those of that table, while D and trimming were read from the DNA. The sample table shows approximately 2,000,000 clones, and around 93% are seen once. The ten largest clonotypes hold about 1.7% of the sample.

This clonotype was obtained from a man between 18 and 35 years old in good health. Some clones in this sample may be carry-over from other donors' samples. The V and J segments used are TRBV4-1 and TRBJ2-1; the D gene cannot be resolved reliably. Sequenced: naive CD8+ T cells from PBMCs. Interpreted using the paper, the cell subset or site label stands for: CD45RA+CCR7+. The sequenced DNA: TGCGCCAGCAGCCATCGAGGACCGAGCAATGAGCAGTTCTTC. It encodes CASSHRGPSNEQFF.